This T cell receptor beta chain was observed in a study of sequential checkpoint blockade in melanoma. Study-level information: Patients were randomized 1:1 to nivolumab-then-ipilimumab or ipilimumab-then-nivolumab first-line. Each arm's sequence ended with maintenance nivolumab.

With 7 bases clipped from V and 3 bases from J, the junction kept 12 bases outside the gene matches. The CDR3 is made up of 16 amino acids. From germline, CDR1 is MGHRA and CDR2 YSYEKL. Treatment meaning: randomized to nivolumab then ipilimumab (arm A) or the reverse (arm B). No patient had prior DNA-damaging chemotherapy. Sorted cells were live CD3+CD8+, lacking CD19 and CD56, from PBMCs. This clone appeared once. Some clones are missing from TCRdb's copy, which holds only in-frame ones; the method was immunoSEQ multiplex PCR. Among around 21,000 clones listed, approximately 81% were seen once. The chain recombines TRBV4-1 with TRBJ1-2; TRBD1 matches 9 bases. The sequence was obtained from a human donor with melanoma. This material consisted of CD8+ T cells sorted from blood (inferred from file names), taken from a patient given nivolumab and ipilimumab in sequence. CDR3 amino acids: CASTPGTGLPYYGYTF. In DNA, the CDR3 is TGCGCCAGCACCCCCGGGACAGGGCTTCCATACTATGGCTACACCTTC.